This T cell receptor beta chain derives from a study of cytomegalovirus exposure and HLA in healthy donors. Overall study results and limits: TCR beta chains numbering 164 were designated cytomegalovirus-associated.

This CDR3 region has 12 residues. Germline V gives CDR1 MNHNS, CDR2 SASEGT. V shed 8 bases and J shed 7 bases, with 14 bases lying between them. Both 60 Vbeta primers and 13 Jbeta primers went into the PCR. The data were produced by immunoSEQ multiplex PCR, yet TCRdb's version contains in-frame clones alone and is incomplete. In the table there are 150,000 to 180,000 clones, around 75% of which are singletons. With respect to this clone: Its cognate antigen is unknown.

The chain is built from TRBV6-1 and TRBJ1-1; D might be TRBD1 (5 bases). This TCR was sampled from a man aged 25 to 40 in good health and CMV-seropositive. The material sequenced was PBMCs. The CDR3 DNA reads as TGTGCCAGCTCGCCAGGGATTGTTGAAGCTTTCTTT. Residues: CASSPGIVEAFF.